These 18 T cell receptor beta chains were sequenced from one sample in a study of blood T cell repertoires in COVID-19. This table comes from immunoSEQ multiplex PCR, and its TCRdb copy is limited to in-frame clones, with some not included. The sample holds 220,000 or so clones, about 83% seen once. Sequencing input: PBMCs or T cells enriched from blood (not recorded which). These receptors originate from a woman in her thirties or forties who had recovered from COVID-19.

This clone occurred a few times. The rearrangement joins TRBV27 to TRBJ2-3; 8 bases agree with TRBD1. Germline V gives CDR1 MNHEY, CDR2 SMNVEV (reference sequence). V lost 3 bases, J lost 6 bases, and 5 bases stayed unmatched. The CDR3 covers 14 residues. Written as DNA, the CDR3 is TGTGCCAGCAGTTTCCGGACAGGGTCGGATACGCAGTATTTT. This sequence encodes CASSFRTGSDTQYF.

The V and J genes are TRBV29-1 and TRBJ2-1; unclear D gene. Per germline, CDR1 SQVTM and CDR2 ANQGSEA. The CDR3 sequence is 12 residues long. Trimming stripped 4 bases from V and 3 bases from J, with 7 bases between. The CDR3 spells CSVAELYNEQFF. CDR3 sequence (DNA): TGCAGCGTTGCTGAGCTCTACAATGAGCAGTTCTTC.

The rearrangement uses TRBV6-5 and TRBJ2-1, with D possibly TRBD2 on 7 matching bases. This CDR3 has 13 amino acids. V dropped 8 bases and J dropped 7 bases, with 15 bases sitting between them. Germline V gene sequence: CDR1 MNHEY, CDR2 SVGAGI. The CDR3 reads CASRRGLGNEQFF. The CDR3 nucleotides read TGTGCCAGCCGGCGGGGGCTGGGGAATGAGCAGTTCTTC.

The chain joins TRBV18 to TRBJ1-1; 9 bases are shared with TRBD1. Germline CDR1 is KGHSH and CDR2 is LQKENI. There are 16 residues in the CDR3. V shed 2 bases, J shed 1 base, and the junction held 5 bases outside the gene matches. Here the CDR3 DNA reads TGTGCCAGCTCACCAAATACGGGACAGGGGAACACTGAAGCTTTCTTT. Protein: CASSPNTGQGNTEAFF.

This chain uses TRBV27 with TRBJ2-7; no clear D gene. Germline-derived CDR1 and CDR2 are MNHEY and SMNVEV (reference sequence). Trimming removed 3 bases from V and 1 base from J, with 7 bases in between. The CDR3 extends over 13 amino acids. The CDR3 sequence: CASSFVSSYEQYF. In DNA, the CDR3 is TGTGCCAGCAGTTTCGTCAGTTCCTACGAGCAGTACTTC.

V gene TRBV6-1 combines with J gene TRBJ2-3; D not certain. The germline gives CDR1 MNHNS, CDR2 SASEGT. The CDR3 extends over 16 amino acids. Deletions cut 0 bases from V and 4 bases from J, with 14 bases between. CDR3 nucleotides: TGTGCCAGCAGTGAAGCTTTTGCTCAACTGGCAGATACGCAGTATTTT. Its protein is CASSEAFAQLADTQYF.

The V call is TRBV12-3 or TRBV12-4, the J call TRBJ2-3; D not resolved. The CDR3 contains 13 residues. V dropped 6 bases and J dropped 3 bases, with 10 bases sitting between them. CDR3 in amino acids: CASSPADTDTQYF. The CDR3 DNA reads TGTGCCAGCAGCCCGGCGGATACAGATACGCAGTATTTT.

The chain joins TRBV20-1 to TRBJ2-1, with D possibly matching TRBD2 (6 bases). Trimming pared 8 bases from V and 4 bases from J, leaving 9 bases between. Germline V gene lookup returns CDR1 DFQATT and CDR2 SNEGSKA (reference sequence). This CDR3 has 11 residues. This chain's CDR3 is CSWAGYNEQFF. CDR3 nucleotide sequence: TGCAGTTGGGCGGGGTACAATGAGCAGTTCTTC.

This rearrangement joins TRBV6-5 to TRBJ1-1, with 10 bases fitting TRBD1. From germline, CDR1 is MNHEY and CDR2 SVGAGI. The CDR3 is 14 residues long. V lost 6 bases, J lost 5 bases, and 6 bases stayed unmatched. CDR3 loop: CASRSRTGGTEAFF. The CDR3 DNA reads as TGTGCCAGCAGATCGAGGACAGGGGGGACTGAAGCTTTCTTT.

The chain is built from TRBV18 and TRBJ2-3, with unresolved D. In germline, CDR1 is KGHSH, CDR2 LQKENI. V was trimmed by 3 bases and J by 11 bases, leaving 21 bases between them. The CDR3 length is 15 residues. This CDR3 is CASSPFTDEPLGQYF. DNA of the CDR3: TGTGCCAGCTCACCCTTTACAGATGAGCCACTTGGGCAGTATTTT.

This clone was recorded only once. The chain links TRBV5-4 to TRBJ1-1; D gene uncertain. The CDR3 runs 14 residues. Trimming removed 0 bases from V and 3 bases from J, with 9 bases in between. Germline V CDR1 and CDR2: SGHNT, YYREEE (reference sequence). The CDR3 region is CASSLGRRDTEAFF. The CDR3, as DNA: TGTGCCAGCAGCTTGGGGCGGAGGGACACTGAAGCTTTCTTT. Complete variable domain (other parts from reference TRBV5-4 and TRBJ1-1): ETGVTQSPTHLIKTRGQQVTLRCSSQSGHNTVSWYQQALGQGPQFIFQYYREEENGRGNFPPRFSGLQFPNYSSELNVNALELDDSALYLCASSLGRRDTEAFFGQGTRLTVV.

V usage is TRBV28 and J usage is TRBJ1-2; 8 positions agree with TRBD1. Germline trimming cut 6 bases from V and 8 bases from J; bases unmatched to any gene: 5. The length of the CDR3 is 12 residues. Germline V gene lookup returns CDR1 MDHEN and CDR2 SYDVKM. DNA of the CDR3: TGTGCCAGCAGCCTGGACAGGGACGGCTACACCTTC. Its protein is CASSLDRDGYTF.

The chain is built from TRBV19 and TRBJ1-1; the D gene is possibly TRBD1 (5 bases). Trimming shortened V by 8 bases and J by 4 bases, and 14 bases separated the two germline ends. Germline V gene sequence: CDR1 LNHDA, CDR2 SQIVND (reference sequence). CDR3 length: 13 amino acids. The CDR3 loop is CASLLGEGTEAFF. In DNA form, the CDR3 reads TGTGCCAGTCTTTTGGGGGAGGGCACTGAAGCTTTCTTT.

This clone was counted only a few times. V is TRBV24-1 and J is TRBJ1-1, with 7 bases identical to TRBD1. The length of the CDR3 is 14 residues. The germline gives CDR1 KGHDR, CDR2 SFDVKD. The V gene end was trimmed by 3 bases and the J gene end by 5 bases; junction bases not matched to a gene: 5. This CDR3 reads CATSDRQGWTEAFF. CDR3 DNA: TGTGCCACCAGTGATCGACAGGGTTGGACTGAAGCTTTCTTT.

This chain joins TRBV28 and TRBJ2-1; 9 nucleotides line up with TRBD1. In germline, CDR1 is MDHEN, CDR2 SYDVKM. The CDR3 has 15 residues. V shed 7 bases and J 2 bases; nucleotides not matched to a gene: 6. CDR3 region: CASTGQGTPYNEQFF. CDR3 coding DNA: TGTGCCAGCACCGGACAGGGGACACCCTACAATGAGCAGTTCTTC.

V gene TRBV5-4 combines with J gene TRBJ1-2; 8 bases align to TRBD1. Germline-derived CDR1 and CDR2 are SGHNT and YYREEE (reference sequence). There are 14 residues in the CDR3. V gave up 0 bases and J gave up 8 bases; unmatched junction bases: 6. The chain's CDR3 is CASSLDRGIRGYTF. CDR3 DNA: TGTGCCAGCAGCTTGGACAGGGGGATTAGAGGCTACACCTTC. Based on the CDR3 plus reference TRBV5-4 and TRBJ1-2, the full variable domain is ETGVTQSPTHLIKTRGQQVTLRCSSQSGHNTVSWYQQALGQGPQFIFQYYREEENGRGNFPPRFSGLQFPNYSSELNVNALELDDSALYLCASSLDRGIRGYTFGSGTRLTVV.

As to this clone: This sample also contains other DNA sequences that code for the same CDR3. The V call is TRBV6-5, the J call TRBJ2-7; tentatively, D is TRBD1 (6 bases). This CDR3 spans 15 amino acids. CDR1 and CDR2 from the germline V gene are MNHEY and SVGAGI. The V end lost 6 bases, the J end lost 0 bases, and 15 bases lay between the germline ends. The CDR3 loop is CASSPPGQLSYEQYF. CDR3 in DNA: TGTGCCAGCAGCCCCCCAGGACAGCTCTCCTACGAGCAGTACTTC.

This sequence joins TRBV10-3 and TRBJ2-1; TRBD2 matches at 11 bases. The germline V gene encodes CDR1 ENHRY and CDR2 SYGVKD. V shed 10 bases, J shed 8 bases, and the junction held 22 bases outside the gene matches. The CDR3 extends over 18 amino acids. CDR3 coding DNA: TGTGCCACCACCCCTGATCTCTTAGCGGGAGGGCCTAAGGATGAGCAGTTCTTC. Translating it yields CATTPDLLAGGPKDEQFF.